What follows is one TCR beta chain and its context. Its matching antigen is unknown. V shed 5 bases and J shed 0 bases, with 19 bases lying between them. The CDR3 runs 17 residues. Per the germline V gene, CDR1 is SQVTM and CDR2 is ANQGSEA. These data come from a study of CD8 T cells in ankylosing spondylitis. The authors made TCR beta libraries by quantitative 5'-RACE with molecular barcodes. TCRdb itself ran the 5' RACE reads through MiXCR, one entry per CDR3 protein. The sample includes about 400,000 distinct CDR3 sequences, 20% to 25% seen only once; the top ten take under 15%. Study results and caveats: One TCR beta motif, made up of several highly homologous variants, appeared characteristic of ankylosing spondylitis blood. The authors reported significant enrichment of disease-linked clones in matched ankylosing spondylitis synovial fluid.

The J gene is TRBJ2-2, the V gene TRBV29-1; possible D gene TRBD1, 6 bases. Specimen: blood, either unsorted or a sorted T cell fraction (not recorded which). This receptor was taken from a male donor with ankylosing spondylitis or in good health (not recorded which). For the CDR3, the DNA is TGCAGCGTTTATACCGTTCCAGGGGCAGCGAACACCGGGGAGCTGTTTTTT. It is translated as CSVYTVPGAANTGELFF.